The 3 T cell receptor beta chains below all came from one sample that was sequenced in a study of shared clonotypes between healthy human individuals. Clones were sequenced by immunoSEQ multiplex PCR, and TCRdb holds only the in-frame ones, with some missing. The sample contains more than 550,000 clones, roughly two thirds of which appear only once. The sequencing sample was made of memory CD4+ T cells sorted from blood. Specified subset: CD45RA-negative fraction. These receptors were collected from a woman aged 30 to 39 in good health.

The count of this clone is one. The gene calls are TRBV2 and TRBJ2-7, with D unresolved. V lost 7 bases to trimming and J lost 3 bases, with 10 bases between them. From germline, CDR1 is SNHLY and CDR2 FYNNEI. CDR3 length equals 12 residues. The CDR3 coding sequence is TGTGCCAGCACTTTTCTTGGCTACGAGCAGTACTTC. This gives the protein CASTFLGYEQYF.

This clone was seen only a few times. This chain joins TRBV4-1 and TRBJ1-4; 8 bases are shared with TRBD1. CDR1 is MGHRA and CDR2 is YSYEKL in the germline V gene. The CDR3 sequence is 16 residues long. V was clipped by 3 bases and J by 5 bases; unmatched bases: 8. The DNA of the CDR3 is TGCGCCAGCAGCCATGGAGATTGGGACAGGAATGAAAAACTGTTTTTT. This translates into CASSHGDWDRNEKLFF.

This clone has ten or more counts. The rearrangement links TRBV19 to TRBJ2-5; 9 bases fit TRBD1. With 4 bases clipped from V and 4 bases from J, the junction kept 4 bases outside the gene matches. Per germline, CDR1 LNHDA and CDR2 SQIVND (reference sequence). This CDR3 comprises 14 residues. In DNA, the CDR3 is TGTGCCAGTAGTAGACAGGGGGTGGTAGAGACCCAGTACTTC. It codes for CASSRQGVVETQYF.